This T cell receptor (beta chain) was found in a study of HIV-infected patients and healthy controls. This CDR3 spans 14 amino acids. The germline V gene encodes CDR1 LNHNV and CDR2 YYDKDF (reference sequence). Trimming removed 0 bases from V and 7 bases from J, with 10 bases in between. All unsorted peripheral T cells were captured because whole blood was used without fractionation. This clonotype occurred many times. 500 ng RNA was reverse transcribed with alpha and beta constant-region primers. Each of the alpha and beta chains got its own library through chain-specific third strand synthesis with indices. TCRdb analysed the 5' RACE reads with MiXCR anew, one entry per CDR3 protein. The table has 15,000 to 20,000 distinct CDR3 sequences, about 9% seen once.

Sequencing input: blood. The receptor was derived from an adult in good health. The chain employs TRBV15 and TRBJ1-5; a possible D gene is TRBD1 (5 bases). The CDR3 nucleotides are TGTGCCACCAGCAGAGACAGGGCTAGACAGCCCCAGCATTTT. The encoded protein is CATSRDRARQPQHF.